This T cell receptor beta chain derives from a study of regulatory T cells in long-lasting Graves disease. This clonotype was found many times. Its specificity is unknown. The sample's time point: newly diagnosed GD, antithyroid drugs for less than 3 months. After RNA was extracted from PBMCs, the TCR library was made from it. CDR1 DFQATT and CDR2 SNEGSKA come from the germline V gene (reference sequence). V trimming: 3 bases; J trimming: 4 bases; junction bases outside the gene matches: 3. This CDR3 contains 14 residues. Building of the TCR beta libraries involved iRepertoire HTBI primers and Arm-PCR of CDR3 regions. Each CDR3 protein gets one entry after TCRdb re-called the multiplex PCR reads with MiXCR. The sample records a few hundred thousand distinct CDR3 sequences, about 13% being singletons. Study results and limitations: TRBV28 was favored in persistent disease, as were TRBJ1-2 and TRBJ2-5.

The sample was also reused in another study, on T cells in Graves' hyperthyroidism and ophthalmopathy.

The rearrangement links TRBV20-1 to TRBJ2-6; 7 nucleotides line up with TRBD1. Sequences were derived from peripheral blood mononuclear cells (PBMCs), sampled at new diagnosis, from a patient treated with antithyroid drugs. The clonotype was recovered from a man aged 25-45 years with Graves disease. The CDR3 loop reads CSASDRAGANVLTF. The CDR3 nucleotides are TGCAGTGCTAGCGACAGGGCCGGGGCCAACGTCCTGACTTTC.